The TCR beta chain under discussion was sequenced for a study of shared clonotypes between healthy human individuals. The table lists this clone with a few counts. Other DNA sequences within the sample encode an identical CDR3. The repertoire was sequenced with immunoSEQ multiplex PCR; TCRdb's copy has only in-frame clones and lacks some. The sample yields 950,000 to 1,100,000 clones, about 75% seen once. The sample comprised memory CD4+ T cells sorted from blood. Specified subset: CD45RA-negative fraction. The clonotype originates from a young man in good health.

The CDR3 here is CASRSGNEQFF. The CDR3, as DNA: TGTGCCAGCAGATCAGGGAATGAGCAGTTCTTC. The chain uses TRBV6-6 and TRBJ2-1, with D maybe TRBD1 (5 bases). This CDR3 region has 11 residues. The V and J ends lost 6 bases and 7 bases respectively, with 7 bases between them. Germline values: CDR1 MNHNY, CDR2 SVGAGI (reference sequence).